The entry that follows covers one T cell receptor beta chain sequence. Its antigen is as yet unknown. Libraries were prepared by immunoSEQ multiplex PCR; TCRdb keeps only in-frame clonotypes and omits some of them. This repertoire shows about 650,000 clones, roughly 95% found once; its top ten account for roughly 0.1%. This record belongs to a study of shared clonotypes between healthy human individuals. Findings and limits, study-wide: Larger richness was generally estimated for naive than memory subsets. The generation probabilities recorded for non-shared clonotypes fell below those of clonotypes shared by all four donors.

CDR1 SGHAT and CDR2 FQDESV come from the germline V gene (reference sequence). V lost 5 bases, J lost 4 bases, and 16 bases lay in between. The CDR3 totals 15 residues. Naive CD8 cells were CD45RO-negative, positively selected for CCR7, excluding terminally differentiated effector memory CD45RA+ cells. Sequencing input: naive CD8+ T cells sorted from blood. This chain connects TRBV11-1 to TRBJ2-3, with D perhaps given as TRBD1 or TRBD2 (6 bases each). The sequence derives from a woman in her thirties in good health. Here the CDR3 DNA reads TGTGCCAGCAGCCCCACCGGGGGCTGGGCAGATACGCAGTATTTT. It translates to CASSPTGGWADTQYF.